This entry lists 3 T cell receptor beta chains sequenced from one sample in a study of blood T cells in healthy people across ages. The authors ran a second PCR of 7 to 11 cycles using a sample-barcoded 5' primer and a J-beta primer mix. Via MiXCR, TCRdb re-called the 5' RACE reads, giving one row per CDR3 protein. The repertoire holds around 670,000 distinct CDR3 sequences, with approximately 30% as singletons. Sequenced sample: blood. The source is a woman of 80 years or more in good health.

This clonotype was seen many times. The chain joins TRBV7-9 to TRBJ2-7; 8 bases are a match to TRBD1. V shed 1 base, J shed 4 bases, and the junction held 6 bases outside the gene matches. The CDR3 loop spans 15 amino acids. Germline CDR1 SEHNR, CDR2 FQNEAQ (reference sequence). In DNA, the CDR3 is TGTGCCAGCAGCTTAGTCGGGACAGGAAGGTACGAGCAGTACTTC. This gives the protein CASSLVGTGRYEQYF.

The sample holds many counts of this clonotype. This CDR3 reads CASSLGGTATRADTQYF. In DNA form, the CDR3 reads TGTGCCAGCAGCTTGGGAGGGACAGCGACTCGGGCAGATACGCAGTATTTT. V and J are TRBV5-6 and TRBJ2-3, with 7 bases aligning to TRBD1. Per the germline V gene, CDR1 is SGHDT and CDR2 is YYEEEE. This CDR3 region has 17 residues. V lost 0 bases to trimming and J lost 4 bases; unmatched junction nucleotides: 11.

This clonotype was counted ten times or more. This rearrangement joins TRBV6-2 or TRBV6-3 to TRBJ2-5; no clear D. V shed 5 bases and J shed 3 bases, with 10 bases lying between them. The CDR3 has 13 amino acids. Per germline, CDR1 MNHEY and CDR2 SVGEGT. DNA for the CDR3: TGTGCCAGCAGTCTCATCGCGAAAGAGACCCAGTACTTC. Translated: CASSLIAKETQYF.